This T cell receptor beta chain emerged from a study of cytomegalovirus exposure and HLA in healthy donors. Overall study findings and caveats: CMV serostatus was the only recorded immune exposure for donors.

Between the trimmed V and J ends, which lost 7 bases and 2 bases, there was a span of 15 bases. In germline, CDR1 is GTSNPN, CDR2 SVGIG (reference sequence). The CDR3 is 14 amino acids. Vbeta (60) and Jbeta (13) primers were used in the PCR. Only in-frame clones appear in the TCRdb table, and some are missing; sequencing was by immunoSEQ multiplex PCR. The data show roughly 43,000 clones, with roughly 77% seen just once and approximately 1.5% held by the top ten. As concerns this clone: Its antigen is still unknown.

The gene calls are TRBV30 and TRBJ1-3, with D unresolved. This receptor was identified in a man aged 30 to 39 in good health and CMV-seronegative. Input material: PBMCs. DNA of the CDR3: TGTGCCTCGAGGAGGAGCCCAACTGGAAACACCATATATTTT. This gives the protein CASRRSPTGNTIYF.